The T cell receptor beta chain under discussion was sequenced for a study of T cells in Graves' hyperthyroidism and ophthalmopathy. Study outcomes and limitations: Ophthalmopathy was identified by the model a median about 6 months ahead of onset. A model of 13 V-J pairs discriminated ophthalmopathy from stable hyperthyroidism. Most thyroid clonotypes with frequency above 0.001 were detected in blood.

Uncontrolled infection, other autoimmune disease, pregnancy or lactation barred patients from enrollment. Details on this clonotype: What it binds is not known.

There were TCR beta CDR3 regions amplified from RNA transcripts. Primed by the HTBI set, a first-round RT-PCR was run on the TCR CDR3. Using its own MiXCR run on the multiplex PCR reads, TCRdb lists one record per CDR3 protein. In the table there are about 510,000 distinct CDR3 sequences, 46% of which are singletons. CDR3 length: 15 residues. The V gene end was trimmed by 2 bases and the J gene end by 5 bases; junction bases not matched to a gene: 6. The germline V gene has CDR1 SGHTA and CDR2 FQGNSA. Sequences were obtained from peripheral blood or thyroid tissue (not recorded which). This chain connects TRBV7-2 to TRBJ2-5; 9 bases are shared with TRBD1. This TCR was recovered from an adult woman with Graves' disease, either hyperthyroidism or ophthalmopathy (not recorded which). The CDR3 is CASSLRGQGAETQYF. The CDR3 coding sequence is TGTGCCAGCAGCTTAAGGGGACAGGGCGCGGAGACCCAGTACTTC.